This T cell receptor (beta chain) came from a study of cytomegalovirus exposure and HLA in healthy donors. Findings and limits, study-wide: Later work associated roughly 17,000 TCR beta sequences with HLA alleles at 0.05 false discovery rate. A missense variant in DCLRE1C was later tied to TCR beta V- and J-gene trimming. In presence/absence analyses, roughly uniform sequencing depth across donors was assumed.

Donors had nominal health at sampling but likely had unrecorded immune exposures. Germline V CDR1 and CDR2: SQVTM, ANQGSEA. This CDR3 is 14 amino acids long. V was pared by 8 bases and J by 2 bases, with 7 bases of the junction left unmatched. As to this clone: The antigen is undetermined.

Primers: 60 Vbeta forward and 13 Jbeta reverse. Generated by immunoSEQ multiplex PCR, the TCRdb table keeps only in-frame clones and is missing some. This table has around 110,000 clones, 80% to 85% appearing once. The specimen was PBMCs. The chain combines TRBV29-1 with TRBJ2-1; 9 bases match TRBD2. The TCR sequence derives from a young man in good health and CMV-seronegative. The CDR3: CSSRSSGAYNEQFF. The CDR3 DNA sequence: TGCAGCTCCAGGTCTAGCGGGGCCTACAATGAGCAGTTCTTC.